A selection of T cell receptor beta chains follows, all from one sample in a study of shared T cell receptors in the human thymus. Generated by immunoSEQ multiplex PCR, the TCRdb table keeps only in-frame clones and is missing some. Of about 660,000 clones listed, approximately 87% are singletons. This same sample was also taken into another study, of human thymus T cells.

The sequencing sample was made of thymocytes. The source is a boy younger than two with a congenital heart defect. Both conserved end residues are part of each CDR3. D genes are given only for firm matches. Expanded clones are given a class, and other clones once, few, many or no size at all.

D gene: -; V gene: TRBV5-6; J gene: TRBJ1-6; clone size: -; CDR3 DNA: TGTGCCAGCAGCTTGACGTTCACAGGAGAATCACCCCTCCACTTT; CDR3 protein: CASSLTFTGESPLHF
D gene: -; V gene: TRBV5-6; J gene: TRBJ1-1; clone size: -; CDR3 DNA: TGTGCCAGCAGCTTGGAAGGGGTGCTGAACACTGAAGCTTTCTTT; CDR3 protein: CASSLEGVLNTEAFF
D gene: TRBD2; V gene: TRBV19; J gene: TRBJ2-1; clone size: -; CDR3 DNA: TGTGCCAGTAGTATAGCGACTAGCAAGACCTACAATGAGCAGTTCTTC; CDR3 protein: CASSIATSKTYNEQFF
D gene: -; V gene: TRBV6-1; J gene: TRBJ2-7; clone size: few; CDR3 DNA: TGTGCCAGCAAGGGGATTAGGTCCTACGAGCAGTACTTC; CDR3 protein: CASKGIRSYEQYF
D gene: -; V gene: TRBV7-9; J gene: TRBJ2-7; clone size: -; CDR3 DNA: TGTGCCAGCAGCCTAGGACAAATCTACGAGCAGTACTTC; CDR3 protein: CASSLGQIYEQYF
D gene: TRBD2; V gene: TRBV9; J gene: TRBJ2-3; clone size: once; CDR3 DNA: TGTGCCAGCAGCGTAGCAAGCGGGAGCCCCACAGATACGCAGTATTTT; CDR3 protein: CASSVASGSPTDTQYF
D gene: -; V gene: TRBV28; J gene: TRBJ1-1; clone size: -; CDR3 DNA: TGTGCCAGCAAGTTTTCCCCCTTCTTGGAGACCACTGAAGCTTTCTTT; CDR3 protein: CASKFSPFLETTEAFF
D gene: -; V gene: TRBV5-5; J gene: TRBJ2-1; clone size: -; CDR3 DNA: TGTGCCAGCAGCTTGGAGTTTGAGGGTTGGAATGAGCAGTTCTTC; CDR3 protein: CASSLEFEGWNEQFF
D gene: TRBD2; V gene: TRBV15; J gene: TRBJ2-3; clone size: -; CDR3 DNA: TGTGCCACCACCAAGACTAGCGGGAGCACAGATACGCAGTATTTT; CDR3 protein: CATTKTSGSTDTQYF
D gene: TRBD1; V gene: TRBV28; J gene: TRBJ2-2; clone size: few; CDR3 DNA: TGTGCCAGCAGCCTCACCGGGACAGGGCCGGTCACCGGGGAGCTGTTTTTT; CDR3 protein: CASSLTGTGPVTGELFF
D gene: -; V gene: TRBV25-1; J gene: TRBJ1-3; clone size: -; CDR3 DNA: TGTGCCAGCAGCCGAACAGGGTGGTCTGGCTCTGGAAACACCATATATTTT; CDR3 protein: CASSRTGWSGSGNTIYF
D gene: TRBD1; V gene: TRBV2; J gene: TRBJ2-1; clone size: once; CDR3 DNA: TGTGCCAGCAGTGGGGGACAGGGATACAATGAGCAGTTCTTC; CDR3 protein: CASSGGQGYNEQFF
D gene: -; V gene: TRBV10-3; J gene: TRBJ2-3; clone size: -; CDR3 DNA: TGTGCCATCAGTTGGGGGAGGACAGATACGCAGTATTTT; CDR3 protein: CAISWGRTDTQYF
D gene: TRBD2; V gene: TRBV4-3; J gene: TRBJ2-3; clone size: -; CDR3 DNA: TGCGCCAGCAGCAACCGACTAGCGAGATTCACAGATACGCAGTATTTT; CDR3 protein: CASSNRLARFTDTQYF
D gene: TRBD2; V gene: TRBV4-3; J gene: TRBJ2-1; clone size: -; CDR3 DNA: TGCGCCAGCAGCCAAGAGGGGGAGGGTTACAATGAGCAGTTCTTC; CDR3 protein: CASSQEGEGYNEQFF
D gene: TRBD1; V gene: TRBV4-1; J gene: TRBJ2-1; clone size: -; CDR3 DNA: TGCGCCAGCAGCCCAACCGGACAGGTAGTGAACAATGAGCAGTTCTTC; CDR3 protein: CASSPTGQVVNNEQFF
D gene: -; V gene: TRBV19; J gene: TRBJ1-5; clone size: -; CDR3 DNA: TGTGCCAGTAGTATTCAGGGCAGCAATCAGCCCCAGCATTTT; CDR3 protein: CASSIQGSNQPQHF
D gene: -; V gene: TRBV28; J gene: TRBJ1-5; clone size: few; CDR3 DNA: TGTGCCAGCAGTCTAGGGGCAGGGATCCTCGGATATCAGCCCCAGCATTTT; CDR3 protein: CASSLGAGILGYQPQHF
D gene: -; V gene: TRBV29-1; J gene: TRBJ2-1; clone size: -; CDR3 DNA: TGCAGCGTTGAAGGGCTAGCGAGGAATGAGCAGTTCTTC; CDR3 protein: CSVEGLARNEQFF
D gene: -; V gene: TRBV6-6; J gene: TRBJ2-5; clone size: -; CDR3 DNA: TGTGCCAGCAGTTACTCTTCGGGGGAAGAGACCCAGTACTTC; CDR3 protein: CASSYSSGEETQYF
D gene: TRBD1; V gene: TRBV2; J gene: TRBJ1-5; clone size: few; CDR3 DNA: TGTGCCAGCAGTGAAGCGGGTAGACAGGGGCCGCCTCGGGGCAATCAGCCCCAGCATTTT; CDR3 protein: CASSEAGRQGPPRGNQPQHF
D gene: -; V gene: TRBV28; J gene: TRBJ2-7; clone size: -; CDR3 DNA: TGTGCCAGCAGTCAACTAGCTATATCTTCCTTAGCCCCCTACGAGCAGTACTTC; CDR3 protein: CASSQLAISSLAPYEQYF
D gene: TRBD2; V gene: TRBV28; J gene: TRBJ2-1; clone size: -; CDR3 DNA: TGTGCCAGCAGCACCGGGACTAGCCGTGAGCAGTTCTTC; CDR3 protein: CASSTGTSREQFF
D gene: -; V gene: TRBV11-3; J gene: TRBJ2-7; clone size: -; CDR3 DNA: TGTGCCAGCAGGGCTGTCGGCGGCGAGCAGTACTTC; CDR3 protein: CASRAVGGEQYF